This T cell receptor beta chain comes out of a study of T cell responses to AZD1222 COVID-19 vaccine. The CDR3 contains 16 residues. V was pared by 0 bases and J by 3 bases, with 5 bases of the junction left unmatched. Germline-derived CDR1 and CDR2 are MGHRA and YSYEKL. Libraries were prepared by immunoSEQ multiplex PCR; TCRdb keeps only in-frame clonotypes and omits some of them. Of tens of thousands of clones in the sample, 88% were seen once. The material was peripheral blood, obtained 28 days after the second dose of the MenACWY control vaccine. The receptor's source is an adult who received the MenACWY meningococcal vaccine as a control. The chain joins TRBV4-1 to TRBJ2-5; 9 nucleotides match TRBD2. The CDR3 DNA is TGCGCCAGCAGCCAAGAACGTCTAGCGGGAAAAGAGACCCAGTACTTC. Amino acid sequence: CASSQERLAGKETQYF.